The sequence of this T cell receptor (beta chain) was determined in a study of blood T cell repertoires in COVID-19. Study details: The cDNA or gDNA used as material had been derived from T cells, B-cell-depleted T cells, or PBMCs.

In the authors' workflow: The assay estimated nucleated cells by amplifying reference gene primers. Data came from immunoSEQ multiplex PCR; TCRdb stores just in-frame clones and leaves some out. V, J and clone size were drawn from that table, and D and trimming were deduced from the DNA. The table records 250,000 to 300,000 clones, about 88% of them present only once. This clone was counted a single time. Germline V gives CDR1 KGHDR, CDR2 SFDVKD. The CDR3 totals 15 residues. The J segment lost 5 bases and the V segment lost 4 bases, leaving 6 bases of the junction unmatched. The chain recombines TRBV24-1 with TRBJ2-5; 10 positions agree with TRBD1. The sequenced sample consisted of peripheral blood. The sequence was obtained from a young man with active or convalescent COVID-19. The CDR3 sequence: CATSDPTGGDETQYF. The CDR3, as DNA: TGTGCCACCAGTGACCCGACAGGGGGCGATGAGACCCAGTACTTC.